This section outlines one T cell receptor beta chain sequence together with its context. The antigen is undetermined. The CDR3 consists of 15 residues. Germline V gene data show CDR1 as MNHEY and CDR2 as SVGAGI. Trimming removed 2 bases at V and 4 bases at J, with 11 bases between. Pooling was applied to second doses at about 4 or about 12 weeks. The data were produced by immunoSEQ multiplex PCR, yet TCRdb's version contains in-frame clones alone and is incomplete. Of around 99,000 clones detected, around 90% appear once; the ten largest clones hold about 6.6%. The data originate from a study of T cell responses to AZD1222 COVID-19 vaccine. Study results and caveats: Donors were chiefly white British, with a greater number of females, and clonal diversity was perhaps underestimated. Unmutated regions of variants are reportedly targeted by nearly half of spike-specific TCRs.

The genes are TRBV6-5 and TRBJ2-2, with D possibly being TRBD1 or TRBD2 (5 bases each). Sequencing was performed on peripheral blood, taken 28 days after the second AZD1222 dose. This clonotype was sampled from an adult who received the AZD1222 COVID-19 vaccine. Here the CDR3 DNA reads TGTGCCAGCAGTTACGACCGGGGCGCCACCGGGGAGCTGTTTTTT. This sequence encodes CASSYDRGATGELFF.